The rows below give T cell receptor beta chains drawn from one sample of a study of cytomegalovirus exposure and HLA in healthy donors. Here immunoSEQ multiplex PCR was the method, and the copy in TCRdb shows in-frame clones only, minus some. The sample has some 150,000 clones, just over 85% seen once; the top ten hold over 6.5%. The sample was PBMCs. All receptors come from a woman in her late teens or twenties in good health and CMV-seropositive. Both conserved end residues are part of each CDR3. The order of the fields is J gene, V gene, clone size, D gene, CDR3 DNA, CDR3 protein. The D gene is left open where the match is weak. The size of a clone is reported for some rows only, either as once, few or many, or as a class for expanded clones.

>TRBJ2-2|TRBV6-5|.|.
TGTGCCAGCAGTTATGCCAGGGGAGTCACCGGGGAGCTGTTTTTT
CASSYARGVTGELFF
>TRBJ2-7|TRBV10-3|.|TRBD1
TGTGCCATCAGTGAGACGGTGGGACAGGGAAGAAGCGAGCAGTACTTC
CAISETVGQGRSEQYF
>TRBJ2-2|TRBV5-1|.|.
TGCGCCAGCAGCCGCCGGGACACGGGCACCGGGGAGCTGTTTTTT
CASSRRDTGTGELFF
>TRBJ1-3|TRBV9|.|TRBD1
TGTGCCAGCAGCGGAAATACCGGGACAGGATCTGGAAACACCATATATTTT
CASSGNTGTGSGNTIYF
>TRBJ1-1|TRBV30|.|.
TGTGCCTGGGACAGGACGTCGGTCGAATTGAGGAACACTGAAGCTTTCTTT
CAWDRTSVELRNTEAFF
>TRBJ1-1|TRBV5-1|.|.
TGCGCCAGCAGGCAAACAGGGAACACTGAAGCTTTCTTT
CASRQTGNTEAFF
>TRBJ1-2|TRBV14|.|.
TGTGCCAGCAGCCAAGGGAGACACTATGGCTACACCTTC
CASSQGRHYGYTF
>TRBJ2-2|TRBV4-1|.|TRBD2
TGCGCCAGCAGCCAAGATCTGAGGACTAGCGACACCGGGGAGCTGTTTTTT
CASSQDLRTSDTGELFF
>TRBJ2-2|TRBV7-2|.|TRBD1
TGTGCCAGCAGACCCGGGACAGGGAGGACCGGGGAGCTGTTTTTT
CASRPGTGRTGELFF
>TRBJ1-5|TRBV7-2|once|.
TGTGCCAGCAGCTACAGGGGCAATCAGCCCCAGCATTTT
CASSYRGNQPQHF
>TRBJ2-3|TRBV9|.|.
TGTGCCAGCAGCTTCTCGGACATTCAAATAATTAGCACAGATACGCAGTATTTT
CASSFSDIQIISTDTQYF
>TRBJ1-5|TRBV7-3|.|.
TGTGCCAGCGCTGCCTATAGCAATCAGCCCCAGCATTTT
CASAAYSNQPQHF
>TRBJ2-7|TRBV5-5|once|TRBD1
TGTGCCAGCAGCTTTGTCTGGACAGGGCCCTACGAGCAGTACTTC
CASSFVWTGPYEQYF
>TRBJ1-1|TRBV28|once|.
TGTGCCAGCAGTTTCAATCTGACAGATAGTTTGAACACTGAAGCTTTCTTT
CASSFNLTDSLNTEAFF
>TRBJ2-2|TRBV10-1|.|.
TGCGCCAGCAGTGACCCGAACAGCCCAGCCGCCGCCGGGGAGCTGTTTTTT
CASSDPNSPAAAGELFF
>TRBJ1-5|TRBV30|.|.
TGTGCCTGGAGTGGTGGCCGCAATCAGCCCCAGCATTTT
CAWSGGRNQPQHF
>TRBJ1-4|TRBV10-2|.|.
TGCGCCAGCAGTGTCGGGGGGCGCTCTGAAAAACTGTTTTTT
CASSVGGRSEKLFF
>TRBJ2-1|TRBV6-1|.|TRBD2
TGTGCCAGCACCGAAGCGGGGGGGAGCTCCTACAATGAGCAGTTCTTC
CASTEAGGSSYNEQFF
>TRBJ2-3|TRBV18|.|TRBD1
TGTGCCAGCTCACGTGGACAGGGAAAGGATACGCAGTATTTT
CASSRGQGKDTQYF
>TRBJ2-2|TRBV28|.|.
TGTGCCAGCAGTGGAGGCGGGGAGCTGTTTTTT
CASSGGGELFF
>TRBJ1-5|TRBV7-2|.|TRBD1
TGTGCCAGCAGCGTTCTACAGGGGAATCAGCCCCAGCATTTT
CASSVLQGNQPQHF
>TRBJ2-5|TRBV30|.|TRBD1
TGTGCCTGGAGTACTACAGGGGACCAAGAGACCCAGTACTTC
CAWSTTGDQETQYF
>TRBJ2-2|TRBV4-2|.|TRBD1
TGTGCCAGCAGCCGGTCGGGGACAGGGGACACCGGGGAGCTGTTTTTT
CASSRSGTGDTGELFF
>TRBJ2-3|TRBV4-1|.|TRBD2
TGCGCCAGCAGCCAACAAGGACTAGCGAGGGATACGCAGTATTTT
CASSQQGLARDTQYF
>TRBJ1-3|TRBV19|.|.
TGTGCCAGTAGAAGTGGAGCATACTCTGGAAACACCATATATTTT
CASRSGAYSGNTIYF
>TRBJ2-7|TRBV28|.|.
TGTGCCAGCAGCCGGCAGGGCTACTCCTACGAGCAGTACTTC
CASSRQGYSYEQYF
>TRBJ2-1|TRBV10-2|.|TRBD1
TGCGCCAGCAGTGAAGGGAGACAGGGCATTTATGAGCAGTTCTTC
CASSEGRQGIYEQFF
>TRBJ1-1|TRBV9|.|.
TGTGCCAGCAGCCTACAGACAGCCTTGAACACTGAAGCTTTCTTT
CASSLQTALNTEAFF
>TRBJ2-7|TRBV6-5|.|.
TGTGCCAGCAGCACTGGACAGCCCTACGAGCAGTACTTC
CASSTGQPYEQYF
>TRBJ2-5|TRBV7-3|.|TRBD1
TGTGCCAGCAGCAAGGGGACAGGGACAGGAGAGACCCAGTACTTC
CASSKGTGTGETQYF
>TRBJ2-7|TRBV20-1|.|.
TGCAGTGCTGCCTCTACCTACGAGCAGTACTTC
CSAASTYEQYF
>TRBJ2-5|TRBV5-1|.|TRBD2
TGCGCCAGCAGCTTGCGCGCTAGCGGATACCAAGAGACCCAGTACTTC
CASSLRASGYQETQYF
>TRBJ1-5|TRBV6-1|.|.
TGTGCCAGCAGTGAAGCGGGAGGGATTGGCCAGCCCCAGCATTTT
CASSEAGGIGQPQHF